The rows below give T cell receptor beta chains drawn from one sample of a study of blood T cell repertoires in COVID-19. Sequencing was performed with immunoSEQ multiplex PCR; in TCRdb, only in-frame clones are kept and a portion is missing. The sample gives about 250,000 clones, 85% of which show up once; roughly 5% is in the top ten. Material: peripheral blood. These receptor sequences come from a man aged 45-60 years with COVID-19, enrolled during active disease. The CDR3 runs from the conserved cysteine through the conserved F or W. Clone sizes are given selectively: once, few, many, or a class where the clone is expanded.

v_call,j_call,clone_size,cdr3_aa
TRBV18,TRBJ2-5,-,CASSLNGQTETQYF
TRBV15,TRBJ2-6,-,CATSLPNSGANVLTF
TRBV4-1,TRBJ2-2,-,CASSPEAGGGTGELFF
TRBV7-2,TRBJ2-3,-,CASSSRLSTDTQYF
TRBV18,TRBJ2-3,-,CASSQTGTGVRTDTQYF
TRBV2,TRBJ2-5,few,CASSGLAGVETQYF
TRBV27,TRBJ2-5,-,CASSLLAGGMETQYF
TRBV7-9,TRBJ1-4,-,CASTQRGQGNEKLFF
TRBV5-1,TRBJ1-3,-,CASSATGTGAGNTIYF
TRBV18,TRBJ1-2,-,CASSPPPGSYGYTF